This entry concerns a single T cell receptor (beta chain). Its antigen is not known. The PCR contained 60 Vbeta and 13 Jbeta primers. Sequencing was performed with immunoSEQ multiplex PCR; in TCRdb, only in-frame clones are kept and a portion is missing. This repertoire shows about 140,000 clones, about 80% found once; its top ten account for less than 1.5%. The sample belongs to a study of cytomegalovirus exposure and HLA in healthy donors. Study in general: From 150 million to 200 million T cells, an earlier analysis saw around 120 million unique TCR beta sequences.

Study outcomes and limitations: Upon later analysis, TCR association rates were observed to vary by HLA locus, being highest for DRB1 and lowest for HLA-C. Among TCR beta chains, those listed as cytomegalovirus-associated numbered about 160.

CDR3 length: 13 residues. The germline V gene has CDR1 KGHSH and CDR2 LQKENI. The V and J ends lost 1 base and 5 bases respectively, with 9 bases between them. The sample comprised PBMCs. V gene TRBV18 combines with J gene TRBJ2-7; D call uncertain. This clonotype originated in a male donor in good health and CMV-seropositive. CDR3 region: CASSPLDTHEQYF. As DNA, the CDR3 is TGTGCCAGCTCACCACTAGACACCCACGAGCAGTACTTC.